Shown below are 18 T cell receptor beta chains from a single sample sequenced in a study of spatial heterogeneity in lung cancer. Their antigens are not known. TCRdb processed the 5' RACE reads anew with MiXCR; each CDR3 protein has one entry. The table lists 2,000 to 2,500 distinct CDR3 sequences, about 5.6% of them singletons. Overall study results and limits: The number of expanded tumor alpha and beta chains correlated with mutation number.

Time point described: sample taken at primary tumor resection. Sequencing was performed on lung tumor tissue, taken at surgery. The origin of the receptors is a male donor with early-stage non-small cell lung cancer.

This clonotype is classed as medium-sized (0.01 to 0.1%). This chain links TRBV3-1 with TRBJ1-2; D may be TRBD1 (6 bases). The CDR3 spans 13 residues. V was pared by 6 bases and J by 4 bases, with 12 bases between. The germline gives CDR1 LGHDT, CDR2 YNNKEL (reference sequence). This CDR3 is CASSRGGSYGYTF. DNA for the CDR3: TGTGCCAGCAGTCGAGGGGGTAGCTATGGCTACACCTTC.

The rearrangement uses TRBV27 and TRBJ1-1; the D is unclear. V was shortened by 5 bases and J by 11 bases, with 18 bases between the two germline ends. This CDR3 is 13 amino acids long. Germline lookup yields CDR1 MNHEY and CDR2 SMNVEV (reference sequence). The CDR3 spells CASSLGRADDAFF. As DNA, the CDR3 is TGTGCCAGCAGTCTCGGACGCGCGGATGATGCTTTCTTT.

Sample share makes this clonotype medium-sized. The rearrangement links TRBV3-1 to TRBJ2-7; the D gene is possibly TRBD2 (5 bases). The CDR3 is 22 residues long. Germline V gives CDR1 LGHDT, CDR2 YNNKEL (reference sequence). Trimming took off 1 base at V and 0 bases at J, with 31 bases between the two ends. CDR3 nucleotides: TGTGCCAGCAGCCAAGCGCTTTTTGGGTCGGACGGCCTCGGGGATAGCTCCTACGAGCAGTACTTC. This translates into CASSQALFGSDGLGDSSYEQYF.

By its share, this clonotype is medium-sized. The chain employs TRBV6-1 and TRBJ1-4, with a possible D match to TRBD1 (5 bases). V shed 2 bases and J shed 5 bases, with 12 bases lying between them. Germline CDR1 reads MNHNS; CDR2 reads SASEGT. The CDR3 runs to 15 residues. The CDR3 sequence: CASSEPGRGNEKLFF. Written as DNA, the CDR3 is TGTGCCAGCAGTGAACCGGGGCGGGGGAATGAAAAACTGTTTTTT.

This clonotype ranks as medium-sized. The V gene is TRBV28, the J gene TRBJ2-7; tentatively, D is TRBD1 (6 bases). Trimming pared 7 bases from V and 2 bases from J, leaving 15 bases between. Germline V gene sequence: CDR1 MDHEN, CDR2 SYDVKM. This CDR3 contains 14 residues. The CDR3 sequence is CASTHSQGTYEQYF. In DNA, the CDR3 is TGTGCCAGCACCCATTCACAGGGTACCTACGAGCAGTACTTC.

This clonotype is medium-sized in the sample. The chain carries TRBV12-3 or TRBV12-4 and TRBJ1-5; 7 bases are shared with TRBD1. The CDR3 length is 14 residues. V gave up 3 bases and J gave up 6 bases; unmatched junction bases: 5. The CDR3 reads CASSLSGGIQPQHF. The CDR3 DNA follows: TGTGCCAGCAGTTTGTCAGGGGGTATTCAGCCCCAGCATTTT.

This clonotype is termed medium-sized. The chain carries TRBV2 and TRBJ2-7, with TRBD1 matching 7 bases. This CDR3 comprises 14 residues. Germline V lookup: CDR1 SNHLY, CDR2 FYNNEI. V lost 5 bases, J lost 0 bases, and 4 bases stayed unmatched. CDR3: CASSSPGGSYEQYF. CDR3 sequence (DNA): TGTGCCAGCAGTAGTCCAGGGGGCTCCTACGAGCAGTACTTC. Variable domain in full (rest from reference TRBV2 and TRBJ2-7): EPEVTQTPSHQVTQMGQEVILRCVPISNHLYFYWYRQILGQKVEFLVSFYNNEISEKSEIFDDQFSVERPDGSNFTLKIRSTKLEDSAMYFCASSSPGGSYEQYFGPGTRLTVT.

This clonotype is judged medium-sized (0.01 to 0.1%). The J gene is TRBJ2-5, the V gene TRBV5-1; 7 positions agree with TRBD1. CDR1 and CDR2 from the germline V gene are SGHRS and YFSETQ. J lost 3 bases, V lost 5 bases, and 7 bases had no gene match. The CDR3 runs to 14 residues. Here the CDR3 DNA reads TGCGCCAGCAGACAAACTACAGGGGAAGAGACCCAGTACTTC. This translates into CASRQTTGEETQYF.

This clonotype is deemed medium-sized. The chain uses TRBV20-1 and TRBJ2-7; no definite D call. The CDR3 loop spans 11 amino acids. V lost 3 bases to trimming and J lost 6 bases, with 9 bases between them. CDR1 is DFQATT, CDR2 SNEGSKA, per germline (reference sequence). CDR3 in DNA: TGCAGTGCTAGTACATTAGGCGAGCAGTACTTC. This sequence encodes CSASTLGEQYF.

The chain has TRBV28 and TRBJ2-2, with 7 positions matching TRBD2. The V segment lost 6 bases and the J segment 3 bases; nucleotides outside the gene matches: 13. Germline V CDR1 and CDR2: MDHEN, SYDVKM. The CDR3 spans 17 residues. The CDR3 nucleotides read TGTGCCAGCAGCCCAGGGAGGCGGGAGTTGTACACCGGGGAGCTGTTTTTT. Protein sequence: CASSPGRRELYTGELFF. Drawing the rest from reference TRBV28 and TRBJ2-2, the complete variable domain is DVKVTQSSRYLVKRTGEKVFLECVQDMDHENMFWYRQDPGLGLRLIYFSYDVKMKEKGDIPEGYSVSREKKERFSLILESASTNQTSMYLCASSPGRRELYTGELFFGEGSRLTVL.

This clonotype was counted at least ten times. The V call is TRBV6-1, the J call TRBJ1-5; tentative D call: TRBD1 (6 bases). The CDR3 has 14 residues. The germline V and J ends were trimmed by 5 bases and 4 bases, with 12 bases remaining between them. The V gene's germline CDR1 is MNHNS and CDR2 SASEGT. DNA of the CDR3: TGTGCCAGCAGTTACAGGGTAGGGAATCAGCCCCAGCATTTT. It yields the protein CASSYRVGNQPQHF.

In this sample, this clonotype is medium-sized. The rearrangement joins TRBV7-8 to TRBJ2-2; D call uncertain. The length of the CDR3 is 15 residues. Germline V gene sequence: CDR1 SGHVS, CDR2 FQNEAQ. V shed 2 bases and J shed 7 bases, with 14 bases lying between them. As DNA, the CDR3 is TGTGCCAGCAGCTTACTTGGGCCTCGGAGCGGGGAGCTGTTTTTT. It encodes CASSLLGPRSGELFF.

By sample fraction, this clonotype is medium-sized (0.01 to 0.1%). The chain joins TRBV7-8 to TRBJ2-2; TRBD2 matches 13 bases. CDR3 size: 15 residues. V lost 3 bases and J lost 6; bases outside the gene matches: 1. Germline loops: CDR1 SGHVS, CDR2 FQNEAQ. The DNA for the CDR3 is TGTGCCAGCAGCTTTGGACTAGCGGGAGCCGGGGAGCTGTTTTTT. As protein: CASSFGLAGAGELFF.

This clonotype is judged medium-sized. The J gene is TRBJ1-5, the V gene TRBV10-2; 10 bases map to TRBD1. Trimming cost V 7 bases and J 2 bases; bases outside gene matches: 2. Germline lookup yields CDR1 WSHSY and CDR2 SAAADI. CDR3 length: 14 amino acids. CDR3 sequence (DNA): TGCGCCAGCAAGGACAGGGGGGGCAATCAGCCCCAGCATTTT. It encodes CASKDRGGNQPQHF.

This clonotype is labeled as medium-sized. The chain joins TRBV7-9 to TRBJ2-5; D possibly corresponds to TRBD1 (6 bases). With 5 bases removed from V and 5 bases from J, the gap between germline ends came to 18 bases. The CDR3 has 15 residues. Per germline, CDR1 SEHNR and CDR2 FQNEAQ (reference sequence). CDR3 in amino acids: CASSPLKGTRETQYF. The CDR3 DNA reads TGTGCCAGCAGCCCCTTAAAGGGGACACGTGAGACCCAGTACTTC.

This clonotype is categorized as medium-sized. The V call is TRBV18, the J call TRBJ2-7; no clear D. This CDR3 is 14 amino acids long. The V end lost 4 bases, the J end lost 1 base, and 11 bases lay between the germline ends. CDR1 and CDR2 from the germline V gene are KGHSH and LQKENI. CDR3 DNA sequence: TGTGCCAGCTCACTCTTGGACGGATCCTACGAGCAGTACTTC. It is translated as CASSLLDGSYEQYF. Looking up the rest from reference TRBV18 and TRBJ2-7 gives the full variable domain: NAGVMQNPRHLVRRRGQEARLRCSPMKGHSHVYWYRQLPEEGLKFMVYLQKENIIDESGMPKERFSAEFPKEGPSILRIQQVVRGDSAAYFCASSLLDGSYEQYFGPGTRLTVT.

This clonotype is termed medium-sized (0.01 to 0.1%). This rearrangement joins TRBV7-9 to TRBJ2-4, with D perhaps assigned TRBD1 or TRBD2 (7 bases each). CDR1 and CDR2 from the germline V gene are SEHNR and FQNEAQ (reference sequence). The V end lost 5 bases, the J end lost 14 bases, and 13 bases lay between the germline ends. The CDR3 length is 11 residues. As DNA, the CDR3 is TGTGCCAGCAGCCGACAGGGAGGGGAGTACTTC. Its translation is CASSRQGGEYF. The full variable domain, its missing parts supplied by reference TRBV7-9 and TRBJ2-4, is DTGVSQNPRHKITKRGQNVTFRCDPISEHNRLYWYRQTLGQGPEFLTYFQNEAQLEKSRLLSDRFSAERPKGSFSTLEIQRTEQGDSAMYLCASSRQGGEYFGAGTRLSVL.

This clonotype is labeled medium-sized. The CDR3 protein is CASSPRTAYEKLFF. DNA for the CDR3: TGTGCCAGCAGCCCGCGGACAGCCTATGAAAAACTGTTTTTT. The rearrangement joins TRBV7-8 to TRBJ1-4, with D possibly matching TRBD1 (6 bases). The CDR3 extends over 14 amino acids. V gave up 5 bases and J gave up 6 bases, with 13 bases separating them. CDR1 is SGHVS, CDR2 FQNEAQ, per germline.